This TCR beta chain was observed in a study of blood T cells in healthy people across ages. Each sample provided at least 5 micrograms of extracted total RNA. A J-beta primer mix and a sample-barcoded 5' primer were used in a second PCR of roughly 7 to 12 cycles. The template-switch adaptor was a 5' adaptor with 12 random nucleotides. It tagged each cDNA molecule. TCRdb reanalysed the 5' RACE reads using MiXCR and keeps one entry per CDR3 protein. The sample records around 600,000 distinct CDR3 sequences, roughly 48% being singletons. The CDR3 sequence is 10 residues long. Germline CDR1 reads GTSNPN; CDR2 reads SVGIG (reference sequence). A remark on this clonotype: Its specificity is not known.

Study-wide points: Per million T cells, the diversity of TCR beta decreased roughly linearly as age advanced.

The chain has TRBV30 and TRBJ2-3; D is ambiguous. Sample: blood. The source is a man of 80 years or more in good health. Written as DNA, the CDR3 is TGTCCACTGGCCGTTGATACGCAGTATTTT. Translation: CPLAVDTQYF.